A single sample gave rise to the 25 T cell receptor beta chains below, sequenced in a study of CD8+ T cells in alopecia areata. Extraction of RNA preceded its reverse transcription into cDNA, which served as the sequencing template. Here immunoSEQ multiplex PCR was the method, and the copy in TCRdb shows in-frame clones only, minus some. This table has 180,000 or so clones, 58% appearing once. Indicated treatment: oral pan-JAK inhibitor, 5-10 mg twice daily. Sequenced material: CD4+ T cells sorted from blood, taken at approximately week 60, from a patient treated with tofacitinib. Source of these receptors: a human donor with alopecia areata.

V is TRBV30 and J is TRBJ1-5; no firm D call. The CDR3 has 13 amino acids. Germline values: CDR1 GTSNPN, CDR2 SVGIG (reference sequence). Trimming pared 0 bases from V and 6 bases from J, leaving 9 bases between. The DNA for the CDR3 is TGTGCCTGGAGTGTAAAGTTGGGTCAGCCCCAGCATTTT. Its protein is CAWSVKLGQPQHF.

CDR3 residues: CASSLTSGAGGVGQFF. The CDR3 coding sequence is TGTGCCAGCAGCCTCACCTCGGGCGCGGGGGGAGTCGGGCAGTTCTTC. V gene TRBV9 combines with J gene TRBJ2-1; 8 nucleotides agree with TRBD2. Germline V gives CDR1 SGDLS, CDR2 YYNGEE. Trimming removed 4 bases from V and 12 bases from J; junction bases left unmatched: 18. CDR3 size: 16 residues. Variable domain in full (rest from reference TRBV9 and TRBJ2-1): DSGVTQTPKHLITATGQRVTLRCSPRSGDLSVYWYQQSLDQGLQFLIQYYNGEERAKGNILERFSAQQFPDLHSELNLSSLELGDSALYFCASSLTSGAGGVGQFFGPGTRLTVL.

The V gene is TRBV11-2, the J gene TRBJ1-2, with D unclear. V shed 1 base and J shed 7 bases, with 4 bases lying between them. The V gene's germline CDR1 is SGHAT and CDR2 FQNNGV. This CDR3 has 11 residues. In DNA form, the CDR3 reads TGTGCCAGCAGCTTAGGGGTTGGCTACACCTTC. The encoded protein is CASSLGVGYTF.

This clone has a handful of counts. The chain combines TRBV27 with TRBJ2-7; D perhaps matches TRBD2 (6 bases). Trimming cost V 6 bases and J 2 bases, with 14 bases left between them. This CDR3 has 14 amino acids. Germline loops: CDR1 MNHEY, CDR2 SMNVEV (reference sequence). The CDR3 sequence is CASREAGSTYEQYF. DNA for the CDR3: TGTGCCAGCAGGGAAGCGGGCTCGACCTACGAGCAGTACTTC.

CDR3 loop: CASRPGTVEGGYTF. The CDR3 DNA sequence: TGTGCCAGCAGGCCCGGGACAGTCGAGGGTGGCTACACCTTC. The V and J genes are TRBV25-1 and TRBJ1-2; 7 bases line up with TRBD1. V lost 6 bases, J lost 7 bases, and 11 bases stayed unmatched. CDR1 is MGHDK, CDR2 SYGVNS, per germline. The CDR3 has 14 residues.

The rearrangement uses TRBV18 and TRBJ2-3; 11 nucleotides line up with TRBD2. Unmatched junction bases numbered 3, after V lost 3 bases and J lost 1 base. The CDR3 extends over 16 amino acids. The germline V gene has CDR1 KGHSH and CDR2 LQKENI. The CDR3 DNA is TGTGCCAGCTCACCCCTACTAGCGGGGGGCACAGATACGCAGTATTTT. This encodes CASSPLLAGGTDTQYF.

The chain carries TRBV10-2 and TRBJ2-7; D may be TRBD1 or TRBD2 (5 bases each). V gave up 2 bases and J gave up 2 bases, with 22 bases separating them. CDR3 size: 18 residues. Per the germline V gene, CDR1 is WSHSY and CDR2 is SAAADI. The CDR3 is CASSEPNLGDRGTYEQYF. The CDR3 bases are TGCGCCAGCAGTGAGCCCAACTTAGGGGACCGAGGTACCTACGAGCAGTACTTC.

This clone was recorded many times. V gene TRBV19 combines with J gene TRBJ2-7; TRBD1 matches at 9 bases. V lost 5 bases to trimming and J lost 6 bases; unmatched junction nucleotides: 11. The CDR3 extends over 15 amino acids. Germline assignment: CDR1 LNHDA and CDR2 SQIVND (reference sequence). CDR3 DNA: TGTGCCAGTAGTGGAAACAGGGGGCGCGGTTCCGAGCAGTACTTC. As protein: CASSGNRGRGSEQYF.

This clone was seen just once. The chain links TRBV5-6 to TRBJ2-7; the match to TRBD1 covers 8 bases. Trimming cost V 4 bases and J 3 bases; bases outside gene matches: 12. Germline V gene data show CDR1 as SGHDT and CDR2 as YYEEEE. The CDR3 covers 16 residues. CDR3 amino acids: CASSLPPGQEHYEQYF. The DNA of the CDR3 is TGTGCCAGCAGCCTGCCGCCGGGACAGGAACACTACGAGCAGTACTTC.

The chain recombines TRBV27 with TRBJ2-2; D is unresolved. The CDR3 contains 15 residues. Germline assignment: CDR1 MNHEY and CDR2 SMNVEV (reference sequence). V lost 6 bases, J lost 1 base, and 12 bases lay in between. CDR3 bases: TGTGCCAGCAGCCACATTTGGGAGAACACCGGGGAGCTGTTTTTT. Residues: CASSHIWENTGELFF.

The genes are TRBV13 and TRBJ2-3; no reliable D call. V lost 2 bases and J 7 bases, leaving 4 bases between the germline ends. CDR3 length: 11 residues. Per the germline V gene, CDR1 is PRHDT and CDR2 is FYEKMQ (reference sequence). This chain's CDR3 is CASSLRHTQYF. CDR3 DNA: TGTGCCAGCAGCTTAAGACATACGCAGTATTTT. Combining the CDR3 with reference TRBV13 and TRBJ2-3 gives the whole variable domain AAGVIQSPRHLIKEKRETATLKCYPIPRHDTVYWYQQGPGQDPQFLISFYEKMQSDKGSIPDRFSAQQFSDYHSELNMSSLELGDSALYFCASSLRHTQYFGPGTRLTVL.

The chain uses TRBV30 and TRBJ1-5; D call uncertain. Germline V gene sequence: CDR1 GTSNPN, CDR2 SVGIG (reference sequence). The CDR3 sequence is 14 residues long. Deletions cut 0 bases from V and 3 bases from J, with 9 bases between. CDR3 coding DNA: TGTGCCTGGAGTGTCGCTATTTACAATCAGCCCCAGCATTTT. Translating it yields CAWSVAIYNQPQHF.

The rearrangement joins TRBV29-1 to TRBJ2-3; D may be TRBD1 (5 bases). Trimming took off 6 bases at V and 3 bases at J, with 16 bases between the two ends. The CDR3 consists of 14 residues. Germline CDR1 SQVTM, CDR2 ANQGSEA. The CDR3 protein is CSVKSWAGTDTQYF. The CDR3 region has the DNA TGCAGCGTCAAATCGTGGGCAGGGACAGATACGCAGTATTTT.

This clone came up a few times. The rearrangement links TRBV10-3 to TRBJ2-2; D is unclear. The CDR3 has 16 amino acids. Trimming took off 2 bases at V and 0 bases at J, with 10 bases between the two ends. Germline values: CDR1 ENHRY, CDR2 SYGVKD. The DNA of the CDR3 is TGTGCCATCAGTGAGAGGGCAGCCACGAACACCGGGGAGCTGTTTTTT. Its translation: CAISERAATNTGELFF.

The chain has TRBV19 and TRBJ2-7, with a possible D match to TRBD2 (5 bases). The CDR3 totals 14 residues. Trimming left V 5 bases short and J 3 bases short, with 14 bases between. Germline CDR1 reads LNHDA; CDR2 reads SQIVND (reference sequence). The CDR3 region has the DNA TGTGCCAGTAGTCCCACGGACTCGGTCTACGAGCAGTACTTC. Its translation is CASSPTDSVYEQYF.

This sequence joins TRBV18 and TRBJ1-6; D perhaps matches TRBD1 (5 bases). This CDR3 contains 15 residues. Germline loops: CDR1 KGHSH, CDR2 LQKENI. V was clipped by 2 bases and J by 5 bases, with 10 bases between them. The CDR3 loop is CASSPRDRDNSPLHF. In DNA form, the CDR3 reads TGTGCCAGCTCACCAAGAGACAGAGATAATTCACCCCTCCACTTT.

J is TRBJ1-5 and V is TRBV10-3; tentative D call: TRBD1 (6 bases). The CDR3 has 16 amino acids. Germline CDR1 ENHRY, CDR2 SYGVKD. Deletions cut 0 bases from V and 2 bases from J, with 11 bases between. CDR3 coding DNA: TGTGCCATCAGTGAGTCTGGAGGGGGTGGCAATCAGCCCCAGCATTTT. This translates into CAISESGGGGNQPQHF.

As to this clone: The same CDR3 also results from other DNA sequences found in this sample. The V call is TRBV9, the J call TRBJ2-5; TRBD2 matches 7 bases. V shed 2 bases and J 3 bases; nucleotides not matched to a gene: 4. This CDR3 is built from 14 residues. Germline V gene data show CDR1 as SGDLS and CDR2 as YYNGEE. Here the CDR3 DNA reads TGTGCCAGCAGCGTTAGCGGGTCCGAAGAGACCCAGTACTTC. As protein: CASSVSGSEETQYF. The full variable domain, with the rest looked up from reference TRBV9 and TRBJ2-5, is DSGVTQTPKHLITATGQRVTLRCSPRSGDLSVYWYQQSLDQGLQFLIQYYNGEERAKGNILERFSAQQFPDLHSELNLSSLELGDSALYFCASSVSGSEETQYFGPGTRLLVL.

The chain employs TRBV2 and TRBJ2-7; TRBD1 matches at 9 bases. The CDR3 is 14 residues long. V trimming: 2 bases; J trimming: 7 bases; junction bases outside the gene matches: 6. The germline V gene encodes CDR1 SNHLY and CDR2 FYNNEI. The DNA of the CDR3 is TGTGCCAGCAGTGAACCCGACAGGGGGGGAGAGCAGTACTTC. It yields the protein CASSEPDRGGEQYF.

The CDR3 sequence is CSVEVGKGSREQYF. The DNA for the CDR3 is TGCAGCGTTGAAGTCGGGAAGGGGTCGAGAGAGCAGTACTTC. The chain carries TRBV29-1 and TRBJ2-7; perhaps D is TRBD1 or TRBD2 (5 bases each). V gave up 1 base and J gave up 7 bases, with 17 bases separating them. The CDR3 consists of 14 residues. The germline V gene encodes CDR1 SQVTM and CDR2 ANQGSEA.

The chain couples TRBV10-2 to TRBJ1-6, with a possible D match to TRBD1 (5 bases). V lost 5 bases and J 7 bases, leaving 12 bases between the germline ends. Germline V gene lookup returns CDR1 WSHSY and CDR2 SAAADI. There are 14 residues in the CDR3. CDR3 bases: TGCGCCAGCAGTACGCAGGGAGGGAATTCACCCCTCCACTTT. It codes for CASSTQGGNSPLHF.

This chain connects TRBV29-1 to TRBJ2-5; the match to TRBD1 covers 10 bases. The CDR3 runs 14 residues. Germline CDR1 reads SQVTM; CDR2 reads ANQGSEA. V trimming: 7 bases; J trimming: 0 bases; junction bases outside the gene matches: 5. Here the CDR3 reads CSARTGGYQETQYF. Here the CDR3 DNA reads TGCAGCGCCCGGACAGGGGGGTACCAAGAGACCCAGTACTTC.

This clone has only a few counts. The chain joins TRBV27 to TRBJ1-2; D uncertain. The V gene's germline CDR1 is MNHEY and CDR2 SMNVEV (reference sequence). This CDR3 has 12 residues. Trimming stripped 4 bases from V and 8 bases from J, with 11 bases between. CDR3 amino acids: CASSSATGGYTF. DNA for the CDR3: TGTGCCAGCAGTTCTGCGACGGGGGGCTACACCTTC.

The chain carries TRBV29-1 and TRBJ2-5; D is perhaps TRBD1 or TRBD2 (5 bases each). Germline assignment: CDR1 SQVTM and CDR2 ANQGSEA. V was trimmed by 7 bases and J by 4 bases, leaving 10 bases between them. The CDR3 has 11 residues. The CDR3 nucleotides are TGCAGCGGTGGGGGTGTAGAGACCCAGTACTTC. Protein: CSGGGVETQYF.

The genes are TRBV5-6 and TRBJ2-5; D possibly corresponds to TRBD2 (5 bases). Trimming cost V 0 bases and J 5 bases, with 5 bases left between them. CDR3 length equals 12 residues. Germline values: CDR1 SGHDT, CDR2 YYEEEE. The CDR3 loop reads CASSLGRETQYF. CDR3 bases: TGTGCCAGCAGCTTGGGGAGGGAGACCCAGTACTTC.